This T cell receptor beta chain was sequenced during a study of CD8 T cells in Susac syndrome. A word on this clonotype: Its target is not known.

Study-level points and caveats: Clonal expansion of Susac CD8+ cells peaked in TEMRA cells, and it also peaked in active patients.

The length of the CDR3 is 15 residues. Germline lookup yields CDR1 SQVTM and CDR2 ANQGSEA. Trimming took off 6 bases at V and 0 bases at J, with 12 bases between the two ends. After extraction with the RNeasy kit, about 0.5 to 1 ug of the RNA was reverse transcribed using random hexamers. TCRdb ran MiXCR on the immunoSEQ multiplex PCR reads and lists one entry per CDR3 protein. Here the sample spans 75,000 to 95,000 distinct CDR3 sequences, 95% to 97% being singletons. TEMRA cells were FACS-enriched, and CD8+ and CD4+ T cells were isolated negatively. The TCR was taken from a human donor with Susac syndrome. V is TRBV29-1 and J is TRBJ2-6, with D possibly being TRBD1 or TRBD2 (5 bases each). The sequenced sample was CD8+ T cells from PBMCs. In DNA, the CDR3 is TGCAGCGTCCGGGACGGATCCTCTGGGGCCAACGTCCTGACTTTC. Translating gives CSVRDGSSGANVLTF.